This TCR beta chain came from a study of T cell responses to AZD1222 COVID-19 vaccine. TCRdb keeps only in-frame clones here, not all; method: immunoSEQ multiplex PCR. The sample has 90,000 to 150,000 clones, just over 85% seen once. Here the sequenced sample was peripheral blood, taken 28 days after the second AZD1222 dose. This receptor was identified in an adult who received the AZD1222 COVID-19 vaccine.

In DNA form, the CDR3 reads TGTGCCACCAGTGATCGACAGGGGGGCAATCAGCCCCAGCATTTT. Residues: CATSDRQGGNQPQHF. The chain carries TRBV24-1 and TRBJ1-5, with 9 bases that match TRBD1. Germline values: CDR1 KGHDR, CDR2 SFDVKD. V was clipped by 3 bases and J by 2 bases; unmatched bases: 1. The CDR3 has 15 residues.